These T cell receptor beta chains were read from a single sample in a study of cytomegalovirus exposure and HLA in healthy donors. Clones were sequenced by immunoSEQ multiplex PCR, and TCRdb holds only the in-frame ones, with some missing. This sample yields about 190,000 clones, of which over 70% are seen a single time; 1.5% to 2% belongs to the top ten. The sequencing input was PBMCs. The source of these receptors is a woman between 18 and 29 years old in good health and CMV-seronegative. Both conserved end residues are part of each CDR3. The D gene is left open where the match is weak. Size is stated for part of the rows, as once, few or many counts, or as a class when the clone is expanded.

J | size | V | D | DNA | CDR3
TRBJ2-5 | few | TRBV5-1 | NA | TGCGCCAGCAGCGGGGTCGGGGGGCTAGAGACCCAGTACTTC | CASSGVGGLETQYF
TRBJ1-4 | NA | TRBV9 | NA | TGTGCCAGCAGCGCCCAGGGTGTCACTAATGAAAAACTGTTTTTT | CASSAQGVTNEKLFF
TRBJ1-4 | few | TRBV6-5 | TRBD1 | TGTGCCAGCAGAAAGACAGGGGGAGATGAAAAACTGTTTTTT | CASRKTGGDEKLFF
TRBJ2-3 | NA | TRBV6-1 | TRBD1 | TGTGCCAGCAGGGAGGACAGGGCTTATACGCAGTATTTT | CASREDRAYTQYF
TRBJ1-5 | NA | TRBV7-9 | NA | TGTGCCAGCAGCGACCAGGGTTCTCGGTTCAATCAGCCCCAGCATTTT | CASSDQGSRFNQPQHF
TRBJ2-3 | NA | TRBV7-3 | NA | TGTGCCAGCAGCTTACTACGGGACACAGATACGCAGTATTTT | CASSLLRDTDTQYF
TRBJ1-6 | NA | TRBV21-1 | NA | TGTGCCAGCAGCCCGAGAGGAGGGATTTGTTATTCACCCCTCCACTTT | CASSPRGGICYSPLHF
TRBJ2-7 | NA | TRBV5-1 | NA | TGCGCCAGCTCCGACAGCATTTCCTCCTACGAGCAGTACTTC | CASSDSISSYEQYF
TRBJ1-2 | NA | TRBV5-6 | TRBD1 | TGTGCCAGCAGTTCTCGACAGGGGGCTGTGTTTGGCTACACCTTC | CASSSRQGAVFGYTF
TRBJ2-1 | NA | TRBV2 | NA | TGTGCCAGCAGTGAACAGCGGCGCTCCTACAATGAGCAGTTCTTC | CASSEQRRSYNEQFF
TRBJ2-1 | NA | TRBV27 | TRBD1 | TGTGCCAGTTACAGGGGGTATGGCAATGAGCAGTTCTTC | CASYRGYGNEQFF
TRBJ2-1 | once | TRBV7-9 | TRBD1 | TGTGCCAGCAGCATACGACAGGGAATCTACAATGAGCAGTTCTTC | CASSIRQGIYNEQFF
TRBJ2-1 | NA | TRBV19 | TRBD2 | TGTGCCAGTAGTAGAGCGGGAGGGTCGGGTGAGCAGTTCTTC | CASSRAGGSGEQFF
TRBJ1-5 | few | TRBV27 | NA | TGTGCCAGCAGTTGGAGGTCTGGTCAGCCCCAGCATTTT | CASSWRSGQPQHF
TRBJ1-2 | NA | TRBV5-1 | TRBD1 | TGCGCCAGCATAGGGACAGTTAACTATGGCTACACCTTC | CASIGTVNYGYTF
TRBJ1-6 | NA | TRBV9 | NA | TGTGCCAGCAGCGTAGAATCAGGGCCTGGTAATTCACCCCTCCACTTT | CASSVESGPGNSPLHF
TRBJ1-2 | NA | TRBV7-2 | NA | TGTGCCACCCTGGGCCCCTATGGCTACACCTTC | CATLGPYGYTF
TRBJ1-1 | NA | TRBV5-5 | TRBD1 | TGTGCCAGCAGCGCTACAGGGGGCCGATCCTACACTGAAGCTTTCTTT | CASSATGGRSYTEAFF
TRBJ1-1 | NA | TRBV6-1 | NA | TGTGCCAGCAGTGAACTGGGAGAGACTGAAGCTTTCTTT | CASSELGETEAFF
TRBJ1-3 | NA | TRBV14 | NA | TGTGCCAGCAGTATACAGGGTAAAGGAAACACCATATATTTT | CASSIQGKGNTIYF
TRBJ1-2 | NA | TRBV28 | TRBD1 | TGTGCCAGCAGTCCGCCCGGGCAGGGGGGATACTATGGCTACACCTTC | CASSPPGQGGYYGYTF
TRBJ1-1 | NA | TRBV27 | NA | TGTGCCAGCAGTTTATCACGGGGTTACACTGAAGCTTTCTTT | CASSLSRGYTEAFF
TRBJ2-7 | NA | TRBV4-1 | NA | TGCGCCAGCAGCCCCGGGGGTGGGCAGAAGCCGGGTTACGAGCAGTACTTC | CASSPGGGQKPGYEQYF
TRBJ1-5 | NA | TRBV5-1 | NA | TGCGCCAGCAGCTTGTCGGACAGTCGCAATCAGCCCCAGCATTTT | CASSLSDSRNQPQHF
TRBJ2-3 | once | TRBV6-6 | TRBD1 | TGTGCCAGCAGTACGGGACAGACCTCCACAGATACGCAGTATTTT | CASSTGQTSTDTQYF
TRBJ1-1 | NA | TRBV5-4 | TRBD1 | TGTGCCAGCAGTTTTTTGGGACAGGGGATCACTGAAGCTTTCTTT | CASSFLGQGITEAFF
TRBJ1-6 | NA | TRBV19 | NA | TGTGCCAGTAGAGTGACATCCGTAAATTCACCCCTCCACTTT | CASRVTSVNSPLHF
TRBJ2-1 | NA | TRBV7-3 | TRBD1 | TGTGCCAGCAGCCGAGGGACAGGGGGTGAGGATGAGCAGTTCTTC | CASSRGTGGEDEQFF